These 8 T cell receptor beta chains share one sample of origin, sequenced in a study of blood T cell repertoires in COVID-19. This table comes from immunoSEQ multiplex PCR, and its TCRdb copy is limited to in-frame clones, with some not included. The sample has 85,000 to 120,000 clones; 84% are singletons. The sequenced sample consisted of peripheral blood. Receptor source: a woman aged 55-75 years with acute or convalescent COVID-19.

The chain joins TRBV6-5 to TRBJ2-7, with 9 bases aligning to TRBD2. This CDR3 region has 15 residues. J was trimmed by 0 bases and V by 6 bases; bases with no gene match: 6. Germline V gene sequence: CDR1 MNHEY, CDR2 SVGAGI. Written as DNA, the CDR3 is TGTGCCAGCAGCGCGACTAGCGGAGGCTCCTACGAGCAGTACTTC. It encodes CASSATSGGSYEQYF.

The V call is TRBV6-5, the J call TRBJ2-7; TRBD2 matches 10 bases. The V gene's germline CDR1 is MNHEY and CDR2 SVGAGI. The CDR3 totals 14 residues. The trim removed 7 bases at V and 4 bases at J, leaving 7 bases unmatched. The CDR3 DNA reads as TGTGCCAGCACCGACCAACTAGCGGGATACGAGCAGTACTTC. As protein: CASTDQLAGYEQYF.

The genes are TRBV15 and TRBJ1-5, with 9 nucleotides matching TRBD1. Germline CDR1 LNHNV, CDR2 YYDKDF (reference sequence). Trimming at V came to 9 bases and at J to 2 bases, leaving 11 bases not matched to a gene. This CDR3 spans 16 amino acids. CDR3 coding DNA: TGTGCCACGAACAGGGGGCCGGTTTTGGGCAATCAGCCCCAGCATTTT. Translating it yields CATNRGPVLGNQPQHF.

This clone was recorded a few times. V gene TRBV2 combines with J gene TRBJ2-1; 7 bases are a match to TRBD2. The CDR3 runs to 12 residues. CDR1 and CDR2 from the germline V gene are SNHLY and FYNNEI. The V and J ends lost 6 bases and 11 bases, in that order; junction bases with no gene match: 7. As DNA, the CDR3 is TGTGCCAGCAGGGGGACCGGGACTAAGCAGTTCTTC. This encodes CASRGTGTKQFF.

The chain joins TRBV27 to TRBJ2-3; the D is unclear. Germline CDR1 reads MNHEY; CDR2 reads SMNVEV (reference sequence). This CDR3 has 15 residues. V gave up 2 bases and J gave up 4 bases, with 13 bases separating them. The CDR3 loop reads CASSLVFSLADTQYF. In nucleotides, the CDR3 is TGTGCCAGCAGTTTAGTCTTCTCACTCGCAGATACGCAGTATTTT.

The chain combines TRBV30 with TRBJ1-6; D gene unclear. The CDR3 contains 15 residues. Trimming pared 3 bases from V and 0 bases from J, leaving 9 bases between. The germline gives CDR1 GTSNPN, CDR2 SVGIG (reference sequence). The CDR3 DNA is TGTGCCTGGAGCGAGGGAAGCTCCTATAATTCACCCCTCCACTTT. Translating it yields CAWSEGSSYNSPLHF.

The chain uses TRBV7-9 and TRBJ2-3, with a weak D call TRBD2 (6 bases). V gave up 5 bases and J gave up 5 bases, with 8 bases separating them. The V gene's germline CDR1 is SEHNR and CDR2 FQNEAQ (reference sequence). This CDR3 contains 12 residues. CDR3 DNA: TGTGCCAGCAGCCGACTAGGAGATACGCAGTATTTT. It translates to CASSRLGDTQYF.

J is TRBJ2-7 and V is TRBV4-1, with D possibly matching TRBD2 (5 bases). V was clipped by 2 bases and J by 7 bases, with 15 bases between them. The germline CDR1 and CDR2 sequences are MGHRA and YSYEKL. The CDR3 is 14 residues long. CDR3 amino acids: CASSQYGKDWEQYF. The CDR3 DNA reads as TGCGCCAGCAGCCAATACGGGAAAGACTGGGAGCAGTACTTC.